One and the same sample provided the 28 T cell receptor beta chains below, sequenced in a study of blood T cells in healthy people across ages. Sample-barcoded 5' priming and a J-beta primer mix drove a second PCR of about 6 to 11 cycles. In TCRdb, the 5' RACE reads were re-called with MiXCR into one record per CDR3 protein. The table includes under 1,000,000 distinct CDR3 sequences, under 40% detected once. The sequenced sample consisted of blood. Receptor source: a man younger than 30 in good health.

This clonotype was counted only a few times. V is TRBV20-1 and J is TRBJ2-3; weak D call: TRBD1 (5 bases). The V end was cut by 1 base, the J end by 6 bases, with 11 bases between. The germline gives CDR1 DFQATT, CDR2 SNEGSKA (reference sequence). The CDR3 extends over 13 amino acids. For the CDR3, the DNA is TGCAGTGCTAGAGGTGAAGGGGTGGATACGCAGTATTTT. Residues: CSARGEGVDTQYF.

There are a few counts of this clonotype. The chain links TRBV20-1 to TRBJ2-7, with a possible D match to TRBD1 (5 bases). The CDR3 sequence is 12 residues long. CDR1 and CDR2 from the germline V gene are DFQATT and SNEGSKA (reference sequence). V was cut by 3 bases and J by 5 bases, with 11 bases left in between. In DNA, the CDR3 is TGCAGTGCTAGTCTACAGGATGACGAGCAGTACTTC. The encoded protein is CSASLQDDEQYF.

Only a few counts were recorded for this clonotype. The chain links TRBV29-1 to TRBJ1-5; TRBD1 is a possible D gene (6 bases). CDR3 size: 13 residues. The V gene lost 7 bases and the J gene lost 7 bases, with 17 bases spanning the gap. The germline V gene has CDR1 SQVTM and CDR2 ANQGSEA. In nucleotides, the CDR3 is TGCAGCGCAAGAACAGGGTTCCTACAGCCCCAGCATTTT. It specifies CSARTGFLQPQHF.

This clonotype came up a few times. This chain joins TRBV5-1 and TRBJ1-2; TRBD1 agrees at 10 bases. With 5 bases clipped from V and 7 bases from J, the junction kept 11 bases outside the gene matches. Germline V gene data show CDR1 as SGHRS and CDR2 as YFSETQ. The CDR3 spans 15 residues. As DNA, the CDR3 is TGCGCCAGCAGGGATCCGGGACAGGGGATTATTGGCTACACCTTC. It translates to CASRDPGQGIIGYTF.

This clonotype was detected only a few times. The chain's CDR3 is CSVEDAAGGGKLFF. The CDR3 nucleotides read TGCAGCGTTGAAGATGCGGCAGGGGGAGGAAAACTGTTTTTT. V is TRBV29-1 and J is TRBJ1-4, with 7 positions matching TRBD1. The CDR3 consists of 14 residues. V shed 0 bases, J shed 10 bases, and the junction held 8 bases outside the gene matches. Germline assignment: CDR1 SQVTM and CDR2 ANQGSEA. The full variable domain, its missing parts supplied by reference TRBV29-1 and TRBJ1-4, is SAVISQKPSRDICQRGTSLTIQCQVDSQVTMMFWYRQQPGQSLTLIATANQGSEATYESGFVIDKFPISRPNLTFSTLTVSNMSPEDSSIYLCSVEDAAGGGKLFFGSGTQLSVL.

To note about this clonotype: A much more abundant neighbour one base away suggests this may be a read error. The chain joins TRBV7-8 to TRBJ1-4; tentatively, D is TRBD1 (6 bases). CDR3 length equals 13 residues. The germline CDR1 and CDR2 sequences are SGHVS and FQNEAQ. The V end lost 5 bases, the J end lost 5 bases, and 9 bases lay between the germline ends. The CDR3 nucleotides read TGTGCCAGCAGCCGTCAGGGGAATGAAAAACTGTTTTTT. Translation gives CASSRQGNEKLFF.

The V call is TRBV27, the J call TRBJ2-3; D is perhaps TRBD2 (6 bases). The CDR3 has 17 residues. The V end lost 5 bases, the J end lost 1 base, and 19 bases lay between the germline ends. Germline CDR1 reads MNHEY; CDR2 reads SMNVEV (reference sequence). CDR3 nucleotide sequence: TGTGCCAGCAGTCCCTTTTTTGGGACTCGGGGCACAGATACGCAGTATTTT. Translated: CASSPFFGTRGTDTQYF.

This sequence joins TRBV7-2 and TRBJ1-1, with D perhaps TRBD1 (5 bases). The length of the CDR3 is 14 residues. CDR1 SGHTA and CDR2 FQGNSA come from the germline V gene. Trimming removed 5 bases at V and 1 base at J, with 11 bases between. CDR3 in amino acids: CASSPGAENTEAFF. The CDR3 DNA follows: TGTGCCAGCAGCCCCGGGGCAGAGAACACTGAAGCTTTCTTT.

This clonotype was recorded at least ten times. This chain uses TRBV29-1 with TRBJ2-1; possible D gene TRBD1, 5 bases. Trimming stripped 1 base from V and 13 bases from J, with 17 bases between. CDR3 size: 13 residues. Germline values: CDR1 SQVTM, CDR2 ANQGSEA. In DNA, the CDR3 is TGCAGCGTTGAAGGATCATCGACAGCAAAACAGTTCTTC. This codes for CSVEGSSTAKQFF.

This clonotype occurred a few times. The chain employs TRBV5-1 and TRBJ2-3, with TRBD1 as a possible D gene (6 bases). Trimming took 4 bases from V and 2 from J, leaving 14 bases between them. Germline V lookup: CDR1 SGHRS, CDR2 YFSETQ. This CDR3 region has 15 residues. For the CDR3, the DNA is TGCGCCAGCAGCGGGACCGGGACAAACACAGATACGCAGTATTTT. This codes for CASSGTGTNTDTQYF.

The chain links TRBV10-3 to TRBJ1-2, with a weak D call TRBD1 (6 bases). Trimming removed 2 bases at V and 4 bases at J, with 11 bases between. The CDR3 covers 14 residues. Germline-derived CDR1 and CDR2 are ENHRY and SYGVKD. As DNA, the CDR3 is TGTGCCATCAGTGAGGCGGGAGGGGGCTATGGCTACACCTTC. Translation: CAISEAGGGYGYTF.

This clonotype was seen a few times. V and J are TRBV6-5 and TRBJ2-7, with 7 bases matching TRBD1. The CDR3 runs 13 residues. Germline V gene sequence: CDR1 MNHEY, CDR2 SVGAGI. V trimming: 5 bases; J trimming: 3 bases; junction bases outside the gene matches: 4. DNA of the CDR3: TGTGCCAGCAGTGGGGACAGTATCTACGAGCAGTACTTC. Protein product: CASSGDSIYEQYF.

A remark on this clonotype: This may be a read error, as it is one base from a much larger clone. The chain couples TRBV20-1 to TRBJ2-7; 7 bases line up with TRBD2. The CDR3 spans 13 residues. The V gene's germline CDR1 is DFQATT and CDR2 SNEGSKA (reference sequence). The CDR3 reads CGASLSGGYEQYF. As DNA, the CDR3 is TGCGGTGCCAGCTTATCGGGGGGATACGAGCAGTACTTC.

This clonotype has more than one count but fewer than ten. The V and J genes are TRBV4-3 and TRBJ1-2; TRBD1 matches at 9 bases. The CDR3 has 14 residues. The V segment lost 3 bases and the J segment 7 bases; nucleotides outside the gene matches: 6. Germline loops: CDR1 LGHNA, CDR2 YSLEER. For the CDR3, the DNA is TGCGCCAGCAGCCACGTGGGGACAGGGTCTGGCTACACCTTC. This codes for CASSHVGTGSGYTF.

This clonotype was counted many times. The chain recombines TRBV7-6 with TRBJ2-5; D is perhaps TRBD1 (6 bases). V was clipped by 3 bases and J by 5 bases, with 19 bases between them. This CDR3 contains 16 residues. Germline V gives CDR1 SGHVS, CDR2 FNYEAQ. The DNA for the CDR3 is TGTGCCAGCAGCTTGACACCGGGATCCCAGGGGGAGACCCAGTACTTC. This sequence encodes CASSLTPGSQGETQYF.

The gene calls are TRBV11-2 and TRBJ2-1; 8 bases align to TRBD1. The CDR3 is made up of 14 amino acids. Germline trimming cut 3 bases from V and 13 bases from J; bases unmatched to any gene: 11. Germline CDR1 is SGHAT and CDR2 is FQNNGV. CDR3 in amino acids: CASSLSRGLETQFF. CDR3 sequence (DNA): TGTGCCAGCAGCTTGTCCAGGGGGCTGGAGACCCAGTTCTTC.

This clonotype was observed a handful of times. The V call is TRBV12-3 or TRBV12-4, the J call TRBJ1-4, with a weak D call TRBD1 (5 bases). V gave up 6 bases and J gave up 6 bases, with 11 bases separating them. The CDR3 contains 13 residues. CDR3 in amino acids: CASRGGTDEKLFF. CDR3 nucleotides: TGTGCCAGCAGAGGTGGGACCGATGAAAAACTGTTTTTT.

This clonotype was recorded only once. J is TRBJ1-6 and V is TRBV20-1, with a weak D call TRBD1 (6 bases). With 6 bases removed from V and 0 bases from J, the gap between germline ends came to 12 bases. The CDR3 contains 15 residues. Germline values: CDR1 DFQATT, CDR2 SNEGSKA (reference sequence). The CDR3 reads CSAQGGSSYNSPLHF. DNA of the CDR3: TGCAGTGCGCAAGGGGGGAGCTCCTATAATTCACCCCTCCACTTT.

This clonotype was counted between two and nine times. The chain combines TRBV2 with TRBJ1-1; the D gene is possibly TRBD1 (5 bases). The V gene lost 6 bases and the J gene lost 1 base, with 15 bases spanning the gap. The CDR3 sequence is 15 residues long. From germline, CDR1 is SNHLY and CDR2 FYNNEI. The CDR3 sequence: CASRKDTGANTEAFF. The CDR3 DNA sequence: TGTGCCAGCAGGAAGGACACCGGGGCGAACACTGAAGCTTTCTTT.

The table lists this clonotype with a few counts. The chain is built from TRBV18 and TRBJ2-1, with 9 positions matching TRBD2. The CDR3 runs 17 residues. The germline V gene has CDR1 KGHSH and CDR2 LQKENI. V dropped 6 bases and J dropped 1; count of bases not matched to a gene: 10. CDR3: CASSLTRLAGSYNEQFF. CDR3 DNA: TGTGCCAGCTCCCTAACCCGGCTAGCGGGGTCCTACAATGAGCAGTTCTTC.

This clonotype was seen a handful of times. The J gene is TRBJ2-1, the V gene TRBV15, with 10 nucleotides matching TRBD1. The germline CDR1 and CDR2 sequences are LNHNV and YYDKDF (reference sequence). The junction had 5 bases not matched to a gene; V was cut back by 0 bases and J by 6 bases. The CDR3 covers 16 residues. The CDR3 protein is CATSRDLTGGFNEQFF. DNA for the CDR3: TGTGCCACCAGCAGAGATTTGACAGGGGGCTTCAATGAGCAGTTCTTC.

This rearrangement joins TRBV5-1 to TRBJ1-1; TRBD1 agrees at 7 bases. Looked up from germline, CDR1 is SGHRS and CDR2 is YFSETQ. The J segment lost 7 bases and the V segment lost 4 bases, leaving 16 bases of the junction unmatched. The CDR3 has 16 residues. The CDR3 is CASSPLPRGGGFEAFF. In DNA, the CDR3 is TGCGCCAGCAGCCCCTTGCCACGAGGAGGGGGCTTTGAAGCTTTCTTT. Using reference TRBV5-1 and TRBJ1-1 for the parts outside the CDR3, the full variable domain is KAGVTQTPRYLIKTRGQQVTLSCSPISGHRSVSWYQQTPGQGLQFLFEYFSETQRNKGNFPGRFSGRQFSNSRSEMNVSTLELGDSALYLCASSPLPRGGGFEAFFGQGTRLTVV.

The rearrangement joins TRBV20-1 to TRBJ1-5, with 7 bases aligning to TRBD1. The V segment lost 3 bases and the J segment 4 bases; nucleotides outside the gene matches: 3. Germline lookup yields CDR1 DFQATT and CDR2 SNEGSKA (reference sequence). The CDR3 runs to 13 residues. The chain's CDR3 is CSASGTDNQPQHF. The DNA for the CDR3 is TGCAGTGCTAGTGGGACAGATAATCAGCCCCAGCATTTT.

This clonotype has a handful of counts. The chain combines TRBV20-1 with TRBJ2-7, with D possibly matching TRBD1 (5 bases). This CDR3 is 14 amino acids long. Trimming removed 6 bases from V and 0 bases from J, with 15 bases in between. The germline V gene has CDR1 DFQATT and CDR2 SNEGSKA (reference sequence). The CDR3 DNA reads as TGCAGTGCCGTAAAACCAGGGAACTCCTACGAGCAGTACTTC. It specifies CSAVKPGNSYEQYF.

The chain uses TRBV3-1 and TRBJ1-1; D gene uncertain. Per the germline V gene, CDR1 is LGHDT and CDR2 is YNNKEL (reference sequence). This CDR3 spans 13 amino acids. V lost 4 bases to trimming and J lost 5 bases, with 11 bases between them. CDR3 loop: CASSLKDVTEAFF. The CDR3 nucleotides are TGTGCCAGCAGCCTTAAGGATGTGACTGAAGCTTTCTTT.

The gene calls are TRBV4-1 and TRBJ2-5; weak D call: TRBD2 (5 bases). The germline V and J ends were trimmed by 3 bases and 3 bases, with 11 bases remaining between them. The length of the CDR3 is 14 residues. Germline V gene sequence: CDR1 MGHRA, CDR2 YSYEKL. The CDR3 loop is CASSHSTSEETQYF. CDR3 in DNA: TGCGCCAGCAGCCATAGTACTAGTGAAGAGACCCAGTACTTC.

The chain combines TRBV27 with TRBJ2-7; the D gene is possibly TRBD2 (8 bases). There are 15 residues in the CDR3. Germline CDR1 MNHEY, CDR2 SMNVEV (reference sequence). Trimming removed 4 bases at V and 2 bases at J, with 15 bases between. CDR3 sequence: CASSSLAGQTYEQYF. The CDR3 DNA sequence: TGTGCCAGCAGTTCCTTAGCGGGACAGACCTACGAGCAGTACTTC.

This chain uses TRBV20-1 with TRBJ2-7; 9 bases are shared with TRBD2. The CDR3 spans 16 residues. The V gene end was trimmed by 0 bases and the J gene end by 2 bases; junction bases not matched to a gene: 8. Germline CDR1 and CDR2: DFQATT and SNEGSKA (reference sequence). The CDR3 DNA is TGCAGTGCTAGAGATTTTCTAGCGGGGCCAGCCTACGAGCAGTACTTC. Amino acid sequence: CSARDFLAGPAYEQYF.